One sample yielded the 12 T cell receptor beta chains listed below, sequenced in a study of cytomegalovirus exposure and HLA in healthy donors (dated by TCRdb to 2015 to 2018). The library was obtained by the immunoSEQ multiplex PCR assay. A mixture of 60 forward primers for TCR Vbeta segments and 13 reverse primers for TCR Jbeta segments was used in the multiplex PCR. Here the immuneACCESS table is served through TCRdb, limited to in-frame sequences with V and J called. Missing clones are a known gap in these copies; in checked studies unresolved V genes cover under half, and the rest lacks a known reason. The table of this sample itemizes approximately 130,000 clones. The ten largest clones capture 2% of the sample. Sequenced sample: PBMCs. These receptors were obtained from a woman aged 55-69 years in good health and CMV-seronegative.

The genes are TRBV7-9 and TRBJ2-5; 9 nucleotides align to TRBD2. This CDR3 spans 17 amino acids. The germline V gene has CDR1 SEHNR and CDR2 FQNEAQ (reference sequence). V shed 1 base and J 1 base; nucleotides not matched to a gene: 7. The CDR3 here is CASSLGLAEALQETQYF. The CDR3 DNA is TGTGCCAGCAGCTTAGGACTAGCGGAGGCCCTCCAAGAGACCCAGTACTTC.

This chain links TRBV2 with TRBJ2-1, with 8 nucleotides matching TRBD1. This CDR3 is 14 amino acids long. Unmatched junction bases numbered 10, after V lost 10 bases and J lost 5 bases. Germline loops: CDR1 SNHLY, CDR2 FYNNEI. CDR3 residues: CAKRIRGPDNEQFF. The CDR3 DNA follows: TGTGCCAAAAGGATCAGGGGGCCGGACAATGAGCAGTTCTTC.

The chain links TRBV7-9 to TRBJ2-1; D perhaps matches TRBD2 (5 bases). Trimming stripped 3 bases from V and 7 bases from J, with 10 bases between. This CDR3 region has 13 residues. CDR1 is SEHNR, CDR2 FQNEAQ, per germline (reference sequence). As DNA, the CDR3 is TGTGCCAGCAGCTTCACTAGTGAGAATGAGCAGTTCTTC. This gives the protein CASSFTSENEQFF.

The V gene is TRBV25-1, the J gene TRBJ1-2; unclear D gene. This CDR3 has 15 residues. CDR1 and CDR2 (germline): MGHDK, SYGVNS. V lost 1 base and J 4 bases, leaving 13 bases between the germline ends. The CDR3: CASSEFGGLGYGYTF. Written as DNA, the CDR3 is TGTGCCAGCAGTGAATTCGGAGGTCTGGGCTATGGCTACACCTTC.

J is TRBJ2-7 and V is TRBV6-1; a weak D match, TRBD1 (6 bases). V lost 2 bases, J lost 3 bases, and 14 bases lay in between. This CDR3 is built from 15 residues. Looked up from germline, CDR1 is MNHNS and CDR2 is SASEGT. For the CDR3, the DNA is TGTGCCAGCAGTGAAAGGGCGGTGGACAGCTACGAGCAGTACTTC. Its protein is CASSERAVDSYEQYF.

The chain is built from TRBV14 and TRBJ1-4; D gene ambiguous. CDR1 and CDR2 (germline): SGHDN, FVKESK. The V end was cut by 5 bases, the J end by 8 bases, with 15 bases between. CDR3 size: 14 residues. The CDR3 is CASSYNAASEKLFF. CDR3 DNA sequence: TGTGCCAGCAGCTACAACGCGGCCTCCGAAAAACTGTTTTTT.

This chain links TRBV19 with TRBJ2-5; D may be TRBD2 (7 bases). Deletions cut 8 bases from V and 4 bases from J, with 17 bases between. Germline CDR1 and CDR2: LNHDA and SQIVND (reference sequence). This CDR3 is 14 amino acids long. The CDR3 here is CASGTGGRRETQYF. CDR3 sequence (DNA): TGTGCCAGTGGAACCGGGGGGCGCAGAGAGACCCAGTACTTC.

This sequence joins TRBV5-1 and TRBJ2-1; the match to TRBD2 covers 10 bases. Unmatched junction bases numbered 3, after V lost 0 bases and J lost 3 bases. Germline values: CDR1 SGHRS, CDR2 YFSETQ. The length of the CDR3 is 16 residues. The CDR3 loop reads CASSLGLAGVYNEQFF. As DNA, the CDR3 is TGCGCCAGCAGCTTGGGGCTAGCGGGAGTCTACAATGAGCAGTTCTTC.

V is TRBV11-2 and J is TRBJ2-7; 7 positions match TRBD1. CDR3 length: 13 amino acids. J lost 1 base, V lost 4 bases, and 1 base had no gene match. Germline V CDR1 and CDR2: SGHAT, FQNNGV. The CDR3 loop is CASSWGQSYEQYF. CDR3 coding DNA: TGTGCCAGCAGCTGGGGACAGTCCTACGAGCAGTACTTC.

V usage is TRBV28 and J usage is TRBJ1-2; D is unresolved. The germline CDR1 and CDR2 sequences are MDHEN and SYDVKM. The CDR3 totals 12 residues. Trimming took 3 bases from V and 12 from J, leaving 14 bases between them. In DNA, the CDR3 is TGTGCCAGCAGTTTTTTAGGGCGGGTGGACACCTTC. Residues: CASSFLGRVDTF.

The chain joins TRBV18 to TRBJ2-5; 7 nucleotides align to TRBD1. The CDR3 spans 14 residues. Germline-derived CDR1 and CDR2 are KGHSH and LQKENI. V shed 5 bases and J 1 base; nucleotides not matched to a gene: 4. The CDR3 nucleotides read TGTGCCAGCTCAGTTACAGGGGTCCAAGAGACCCAGTACTTC. Its protein is CASSVTGVQETQYF.

This chain links TRBV6-5 with TRBJ2-5; tentative D call: TRBD1 (5 bases). The end of the DNA is better explained by TRBJ2-7, so the J call may be wrong. The CDR3 length is 14 residues. CDR1 and CDR2 (germline): MNHEY, SVGAGI. CDR3: CASSYRGRVSEQYF. The CDR3 coding sequence is TGTGCCAGCAGTTACAGAGGCAGGGTGAGCGAGCAGTACTTC.